This T cell receptor (beta chain) is drawn from a study of T cells in Graves' hyperthyroidism and ophthalmopathy (dated by TCRdb to about 2019). Study-wide context: Peripheral blood was sampled at the time of initial diagnosis, prior to any treatment. The 100 or so discovery patients were randomly split 7:3 into training and test sets. After sampling, hyperthyroidism patients received methimazole starting at 30 mg daily, and ophthalmopathy patients received high-dose intravenous methylprednisolone. An independent validation cohort of under 20 hyperthyroidism patients and more than 15 patients who later progressed to ophthalmopathy tested prospective prediction of ophthalmopathy. A discovery cohort of about a hundred patients, approximately 45 with Graves' ophthalmopathy and approximately 57 with stable Graves' hyperthyroidism, was used to find distinguishing TCR V-J signatures. Thyroid tissue and blood T-cell repertoires from about six Graves' hyperthyroidism patients were also compared in the study. The paper describes TCR Vbeta CDR3 sequencing of about 140 peripheral blood samples, made up of 43 ophthalmopathy patients, 70 to 80 hyperthyroidism patients and 17 progressor patients. Overall study results and their limits: Most expanded thyroid clonotypes (frequency above 0.001) were also detected in blood, a finding suggesting that blood repertoires may reflect thyroid immune responses. During validation, the model predicted progression to ophthalmopathy a median of around six months ahead of onset, with approximately 70% sensitivity and around 72% specificity. Sample size was not statistically predetermined, and blinding of investigators to group allocation was not performed. In cross-validation, a model built on a 13 V-J signature told ophthalmopathy apart from stable hyperthyroidism with 85% to 90% sensitivity and roughly 81% specificity, and in testing the same model reached 80%/75%.

In the ophthalmopathy patients, disease was moderately to severely active, with a Clinical Activity Score of 3 or more, a NOSPECS grade of 4 or more, and a duration of less than 3 months. Any patient with an uncontrolled infection, another autoimmune disease, pregnancy or lactation was excluded. Clinical symptoms, serum thyroxine and TRAb, thyroid ultrasound, and orbital computed tomography formed the basis for the diagnoses. Ficoll-Paque density gradient centrifugation was used to isolate PBMCs from around 10 ml of fresh peripheral blood. Trizol reagent was used to extract total RNA, and RNA quality was then checked on an Agilent 2100 Bioanalyzer. The TCR beta CDR3 regions were amplified from RNA transcripts. For the first round of RT-PCR on the TCR CDR3, the HTBI primer set was used together with the Qiagen OneStep RT-PCR kit. The libraries were constructed in a second round of multiplex PCR and then size-selected and purified. Sequencing of the libraries was done on an Illumina HiSeq2000 using paired-end 100 bp reads. On the study's bioinformatics: Raw data were processed with SOAPnuke, discarding reads with adapters, uncalled bases, mean Phred below 15, or no exact constant-primer or identifier match. COPE v1.2.5 was used to merge high-quality paired reads, and clonotypes were defined as unique nucleotide sequences. Clonotypes were aligned to IMGT TRBV, TRBD and TRBJ reference segments using MiTCR v1.1. The analysis included only V-J combinations with a frequency above 0.0001, which together covered approximately 99% of the repertoires. A TCS score was defined as the ratio between F50 (clonal expansion) and ExV (chaos), using BLOSUM62-based TCRdist between CDR3 peptides within each V-J. Welch's t-statistics and random forest reduced around 550 V-J features to 10 to 15, which were used in a naive Bayes classifier (R e1071). TCRdb passed the public sequencing reads through fastp at Q25 and MiXCR, retaining productive beta sequences. A single entry per CDR3 protein holds the most common genes and DNA from its merged rows. These V and J calls originate from TCRdb's pipeline instead of the authors' own analysis. This sample comprises 450,000 to 550,000 distinct CDR3 sequences, roughly 25% of them detected only once. The leading ten clones occupy around 11% of the sample.

Of note for this clonotype: Its specific antigen is unknown. One base away there is no much larger clone; base qualities are not given.

Sequenced: blood. This clonotype was sampled from a woman aged 25 to 45 with Graves' ophthalmopathy.

The CDR3: CASSLSGVGGNTGELFF. The sequence in DNA is TGTGCCAGCAGCTTATCTGGAGTGGGGGGAAACACCGGGGAGCTGTTTTTT. The V and J genes are TRBV11-1 and TRBJ2-2; TRBD2 is possibly the D segment (6 matching bases). V gives up 2 bases and J gives up 2 bases, and the segment between their germline ends measures 15 bases. CDR1 and CDR2, per the germline V gene (reference sequence), are SGHAT and FQDESV. The CDR3 spans 17 residues, from the cysteine through the phenylalanine. This entry keeps only the CDR3 DNA: 51 bases, framed from base 1.